Below are 17 T cell receptor beta chains sequenced from a single sample in a study of shared clonotypes between healthy human individuals. TCRdb's table, derived via immunoSEQ multiplex PCR, lists solely in-frame clones and lacks some. There are approximately 510,000 clones in the sample; 75% to 85% occur only once, and over 10% lies in the top ten. Sequenced sample: PBMCs. These receptor sequences come from a woman in her thirties or forties in good health. Some clones in this sample may be carry-over from other donors' samples.

The count of this clone is one. This chain joins TRBV4-1 and TRBJ2-3; 12 positions match TRBD2. Germline lookup yields CDR1 MGHRA and CDR2 YSYEKL. The J segment lost 6 bases and the V segment lost 0 bases, leaving 10 bases of the junction unmatched. This CDR3 has 18 amino acids. In nucleotides, the CDR3 is TGCGCCAGCAGCCAAGATCATGGGCTAGCGGGAGGGAAGGATACGCAGTATTTT. It translates to CASSQDHGLAGGKDTQYF.

The chain is built from TRBV6-1 and TRBJ2-2, with D unresolved. V lost 7 bases and J 1 base, leaving 10 bases between the germline ends. Germline CDR1 is MNHNS and CDR2 is SASEGT. The CDR3 is 14 amino acids. The CDR3 spells CASNPTGNTGELFF. Written as DNA, the CDR3 is TGTGCCAGCAATCCAACCGGGAACACCGGGGAGCTGTTTTTT.

Notes on this clone: A far larger clone is one base from this, pointing to a likely read error. The sample has other DNA sequences that encode this CDR3 too. V and J are TRBV6-5 and TRBJ2-2; D ambiguous. Germline-derived CDR1 and CDR2 are MNHEY and SVGAGI. The ends were cut back, 0 bases at V and 3 bases at J, with 5 bases in the middle. The CDR3 length is 14 residues. The CDR3: CASSYSRDTGELFF. CDR3 bases: TGTGCCAGCAGTTACTCGAGAGACACCGGGGAGCTGTTTTTT.

For this clone: Distinct nucleotide sequences in the sample also encode this CDR3. The J gene is TRBJ2-5, the V gene TRBV7-2; a possible D gene is TRBD2 (5 bases). The CDR3 length is 14 residues. V was pared by 3 bases and J by 2 bases, with 10 bases between. Germline V gene data show CDR1 as SGHTA and CDR2 as FQGNSA. CDR3 amino acids: CASSLVATQETQYF. As DNA, the CDR3 is TGTGCCAGCAGCTTGGTAGCGACTCAAGAGACCCAGTACTTC.

This clone has just a few counts. The chain recombines TRBV5-6 with TRBJ1-1; 7 nucleotides agree with TRBD1. The length of the CDR3 is 16 residues. V was pared by 3 bases and J by 4 bases, with 12 bases of the junction left unmatched. From germline, CDR1 is SGHDT and CDR2 YYEEEE. The CDR3, as DNA: TGTGCCAGCAGCTCACTACGACAGGGACCGACCACTGAAGCTTTCTTT. Protein: CASSSLRQGPTTEAFF.

Only a few counts were recorded for this clone. This sequence joins TRBV15 and TRBJ1-1, with no clear D. Germline CDR1 reads LNHNV; CDR2 reads YYDKDF (reference sequence). The CDR3 loop spans 13 amino acids. V was shortened by 0 bases and J by 4 bases, with 6 bases between the two germline ends. CDR3 sequence: CATSRERSTEAFF. CDR3 DNA: TGTGCCACCAGCAGAGAGAGGAGCACTGAAGCTTTCTTT.

In the case of this clone: One end of the junction fails to match germline, which may point to a read error. The chain joins TRBV9 to TRBJ1-1; D gene uncertain. CDR1 and CDR2 (germline): SGDLS, YYNGEE. The CDR3 contains 15 residues. CDR3 sequence (DNA): TGTGCCAGCAGCCCCGATCTGGTAGTAAACACTAAAGCTTTCTTT. Its protein is CASSPDLVVNTKAFF.

This chain connects TRBV6-6 to TRBJ2-7, with D perhaps given as TRBD1 or TRBD2 (5 bases each). V was cut by 1 base and J by 2 bases, with 12 bases left in between. Germline-derived CDR1 and CDR2 are MNHNY and SVGAGI (reference sequence). The CDR3 spans 15 residues. The CDR3 reads CASSYFGTTTYEQYF. The CDR3, as DNA: TGTGCCAGCAGTTACTTCGGGACCACGACCTACGAGCAGTACTTC.

The rearrangement joins TRBV2 to TRBJ2-1; TRBD2 might be the D (6 bases). Per germline, CDR1 SNHLY and CDR2 FYNNEI. V lost 7 bases, J lost 6 bases, and 19 bases lay in between. The CDR3 consists of 15 residues. The CDR3 loop reads CASTIRRAGTNEQFF. The CDR3 region has the DNA TGTGCCAGCACCATCAGGAGGGCGGGAACCAATGAGCAGTTCTTC. Full variable domain (remainder filled in from reference TRBV2 and TRBJ2-1): EPEVTQTPSHQVTQMGQEVILRCVPISNHLYFYWYRQILGQKVEFLVSFYNNEISEKSEIFDDQFSVERPDGSNFTLKIRSTKLEDSAMYFCASTIRRAGTNEQFFGPGTRLTVL.

This clone was recorded only once. The rearrangement links TRBV10-3 to TRBJ1-3; the D is unclear. V gave up 6 bases and J gave up 0 bases, with 9 bases separating them. The CDR3 covers 14 residues. Germline V CDR1 and CDR2: ENHRY, SYGVKD. The CDR3: CAISSPSSGNTIYF. The DNA for the CDR3 is TGTGCCATCAGCTCGCCCAGCTCTGGAAACACCATATATTTT.

The chain has TRBV19 and TRBJ2-3, with D possibly being TRBD2 (6 bases). The V end was cut by 4 bases, the J end by 4 bases, with 18 bases between. Germline CDR1 LNHDA, CDR2 SQIVND (reference sequence). This CDR3 is 16 amino acids long. The CDR3 reads CASSKFYGEVADTQYF. The CDR3 DNA reads as TGTGCCAGTAGTAAGTTCTATGGGGAGGTTGCAGATACGCAGTATTTT.

This sequence joins TRBV7-9 and TRBJ2-5; D is possibly TRBD1 or TRBD2 (5 bases each). Germline assignment: CDR1 SEHNR and CDR2 FQNEAQ (reference sequence). V was trimmed by 4 bases and J by 3 bases, leaving 18 bases between them. CDR3 length equals 16 residues. The CDR3 DNA follows: TGTGCCAGCAGCTCCCGGTCGGGACCGCCAAAAGAGACCCAGTACTTC. Translating gives CASSSRSGPPKETQYF.

The rearrangement joins TRBV29-1 to TRBJ2-4; 11 bases fit TRBD2. There are 15 residues in the CDR3. Germline trimming cut 6 bases from V and 0 bases from J; bases unmatched to any gene: 4. Germline CDR1 and CDR2: SQVTM and ANQGSEA. CDR3 residues: CSVEGTSGAKNIQYF. The CDR3 coding sequence is TGCAGCGTCGAGGGGACTAGCGGAGCCAAAAACATTCAGTACTTC. Looking up the rest from reference TRBV29-1 and TRBJ2-4 gives the full variable domain: SAVISQKPSRDICQRGTSLTIQCQVDSQVTMMFWYRQQPGQSLTLIATANQGSEATYESGFVIDKFPISRPNLTFSTLTVSNMSPEDSSIYLCSVEGTSGAKNIQYFGAGTRLSVL.

The rearrangement uses TRBV7-7 and TRBJ2-5; D gene ambiguous. The CDR3 runs to 14 residues. Germline CDR1 is SSHAT and CDR2 is FNYEAQ (reference sequence). Trimming removed 6 bases from V and 7 bases from J, with 18 bases in between. The CDR3 coding sequence is TGTGCCAGCAGTACCGGACCGCCGGAAGGGACCCAGTACTTC. Its translation: CASSTGPPEGTQYF.

This rearrangement joins TRBV19 to TRBJ2-1; 12 nucleotides match TRBD2. Trimming cost V 6 bases and J 9 bases; bases outside gene matches: 9. This CDR3 region has 15 residues. The germline V gene encodes CDR1 LNHDA and CDR2 SQIVND (reference sequence). The CDR3: CASRNPSGREVEQFF. The CDR3 coding sequence is TGTGCCAGTAGAAATCCTAGCGGGAGGGAGGTTGAGCAGTTCTTC.

J is TRBJ1-5 and V is TRBV10-3, with a weak D call TRBD1 (6 bases). Trimming took off 5 bases at V and 3 bases at J, with 11 bases between the two ends. In germline, CDR1 is ENHRY, CDR2 SYGVKD. The CDR3 spans 14 residues. The CDR3 coding sequence is TGTGCCATCAGTTCCAACAGGGACAATCAGCCCCAGCATTTT. Encoded protein: CAISSNRDNQPQHF.

V is TRBV28 and J is TRBJ2-2; D uncertain. The CDR3 length is 14 residues. Trimming left V 9 bases short and J 4 bases short, with 15 bases between. Per germline, CDR1 MDHEN and CDR2 SYDVKM. DNA of the CDR3: TGTGCCAGTTGGGGTACGCGGAGCACCGGGGAGCTGTTTTTT. It is translated as CASWGTRSTGELFF.